What follows are 27 T cell receptor beta chains derived from one specimen sequenced in a study of CD8 T cells in ankylosing spondylitis. TCRdb analysed the 5' RACE reads with MiXCR anew, one entry per CDR3 protein. The data show about 250,000 distinct CDR3 sequences, over 7% seen once. The material sequenced was blood, either unsorted or a sorted T cell fraction (not recorded which). The receptors were gathered from a female donor with ankylosing spondylitis or in good health (not recorded which).

This clonotype was recorded at least ten times. The chain carries TRBV12-3 or TRBV12-4 and TRBJ1-4; D unclear. Trimming stripped 3 bases from V and 3 bases from J, with 11 bases between. The CDR3 totals 15 residues. CDR3 nucleotide sequence: TGTGCCAGCAGTTTGCGGGCGGCGGCTAATGAAAAACTGTTTTTT. Translation gives CASSLRAAANEKLFF.

This clonotype was picked up many times. This chain joins TRBV7-9 and TRBJ1-5, with D possibly matching TRBD1 (5 bases). V lost 1 base and J 5 bases, leaving 9 bases between the germline ends. Germline CDR1 is SEHNR and CDR2 is FQNEAQ (reference sequence). CDR3 size: 14 residues. The CDR3: CASSLGGRDQPQHF. CDR3 nucleotide sequence: TGTGCCAGCAGCTTAGGGGGCCGGGATCAGCCCCAGCATTTT.

There are many counts of this clonotype. The rearrangement links TRBV29-1 to TRBJ2-5; 13 nucleotides line up with TRBD2. CDR1 and CDR2 (germline): SQVTM, ANQGSEA. V trimming: 5 bases; J trimming: 1 base; junction bases outside the gene matches: 4. This CDR3 is built from 15 residues. This chain's CDR3 is CSVPRLAGGQETQYF. The CDR3 nucleotides read TGCAGCGTTCCTCGACTAGCGGGAGGCCAAGAGACCCAGTACTTC.

The table lists this clonotype with many counts. Written as DNA, the CDR3 is TGTGCCAGCAGCGTCGGACAGGGTACCTACGAGCAGTACTTC. Its protein is CASSVGQGTYEQYF. The chain is built from TRBV9 and TRBJ2-7; TRBD1 aligns across 8 bases. The length of the CDR3 is 14 residues. The trim removed 2 bases at V and 2 bases at J, leaving 3 bases unmatched. Germline CDR1 and CDR2: SGDLS and YYNGEE.

This clonotype was found many times. This chain joins TRBV29-1 and TRBJ2-1, with 9 bases that match TRBD1. The germline V gene has CDR1 SQVTM and CDR2 ANQGSEA. This CDR3 contains 14 residues. V lost 6 bases to trimming and J lost 6 bases; unmatched junction nucleotides: 9. In DNA form, the CDR3 reads TGCAGCGTCGACAGGGGGATCGGGGGCAATGAGCAGTTCTTC. Residues: CSVDRGIGGNEQFF.

This clonotype was recorded many times. CDR3 DNA sequence: TGTGCCACCAGCAGAGGGCCAGCGGGAGGACCCAATGAGCAGTTCTTC. This codes for CATSRGPAGGPNEQFF. The chain employs TRBV15 and TRBJ2-1; 9 positions agree with TRBD2. CDR3 length: 16 residues. Looked up from germline, CDR1 is LNHNV and CDR2 is YYDKDF (reference sequence). V lost 1 base to trimming and J lost 6 bases; unmatched junction nucleotides: 7.

This clonotype was detected once. Given a much more abundant clone one base away, this may be a read error. The CDR3 sequence is CANSLRQGSPANYGYTF. DNA of the CDR3: TGTGCCAACAGCCTACGACAGGGATCGCCGGCTAACTATGGCTACACCTTC. This chain uses TRBV3-1 with TRBJ1-2; 7 bases map to TRBD1. The CDR3 totals 17 residues. Germline CDR1 LGHDT, CDR2 YNNKEL (reference sequence).

Many counts were recorded for this clonotype. The chain links TRBV20-1 to TRBJ1-5, with D perhaps matching TRBD1 (5 bases). The germline V gene encodes CDR1 DFQATT and CDR2 SNEGSKA (reference sequence). V lost 5 bases and J 0 bases, leaving 14 bases between the germline ends. The CDR3 runs to 15 residues. CDR3 DNA sequence: TGCAGTGCTGGACCTCAGGGAAATAGCAATCAGCCCCAGCATTTT. This sequence encodes CSAGPQGNSNQPQHF.

This clonotype was picked up many times. This chain links TRBV20-1 with TRBJ2-3; D is perhaps TRBD2 (6 bases). The CDR3 extends over 15 amino acids. Germline V lookup: CDR1 DFQATT, CDR2 SNEGSKA (reference sequence). Deletions cut 0 bases from V and 4 bases from J, with 14 bases between. As DNA, the CDR3 is TGCAGTGCTAGAGATCCAACGGGAGCGGCAGATACGCAGTATTTT. Amino acids: CSARDPTGAADTQYF.

This clonotype was seen ten or more times. The CDR3 protein is CASIKAGGPMLGEQYF. The CDR3 DNA follows: TGTGCCAGCATTAAGGCGGGAGGGCCAATGTTGGGCGAGCAGTACTTC. The J gene is TRBJ2-7, the V gene TRBV6-5; 9 nucleotides agree with TRBD2. CDR3 length equals 16 residues. The germline V gene has CDR1 MNHEY and CDR2 SVGAGI. V shed 7 bases, J shed 6 bases, and the junction held 16 bases outside the gene matches.

This clonotype was observed many times. V gene TRBV12-3 or TRBV12-4 combines with J gene TRBJ2-5; either TRBD1 or TRBD2 may supply D (6 bases each). The V end lost 3 bases, the J end lost 3 bases, and 17 bases lay between the germline ends. The CDR3 has 16 amino acids. CDR3 bases: TGTGCCAGCAGTTTTCGGGGGCGGGCACTCAAAGAGACCCAGTACTTC. Protein product: CASSFRGRALKETQYF.

This clonotype was counted a few times. The J gene is TRBJ1-5, the V gene TRBV19; D uncertain. Between the trimmed V and J ends, which lost 7 bases and 7 bases, there was a span of 14 bases. CDR1 and CDR2 from the germline V gene are LNHDA and SQIVND (reference sequence). The CDR3 consists of 13 residues. The CDR3 spells CASNAGTRQPQHF. CDR3 DNA sequence: TGTGCCAGTAATGCCGGAACTAGGCAGCCCCAGCATTTT. Full variable domain (rest looked up from reference TRBV19 and TRBJ1-5): DGGITQSPKYLFRKEGQNVTLSCEQNLNHDAMYWYRQDPGQGLRLIYYSQIVNDFQKGDIAEGYSVSREKKESFPLTVTSAQKNPTAFYLCASNAGTRQPQHFGDGTRLSIL.

Ten or more counts support this clonotype. The chain links TRBV6-2 or TRBV6-3 to TRBJ1-2, with 7 positions matching TRBD1. V lost 7 bases and J lost 8; bases outside the gene matches: 13. CDR1 MNHEY and CDR2 SVGEGT come from the germline V gene. The CDR3 has 14 amino acids. The CDR3 is CASTPLTTGTGYTF. The CDR3 region has the DNA TGTGCCAGCACCCCACTAACGACAGGGACGGGCTACACCTTC.

Ten or more counts support this clonotype. V usage is TRBV21-1 and J usage is TRBJ2-5; TRBD2, the table's D call, was not compared with the DNA. TRBV21-1 is recorded as a pseudogene. The CDR3 is 14 amino acids. The CDR3 region has the DNA TGTGCCAGCATAGGGTATAGCGGGGAAGAGACCCAGTACTTC. It yields the protein CASIGYSGEETQYF.

On this clonotype: This could be a read error, since a much larger clone is one nucleotide away. The genes are TRBV20-1 and TRBJ1-2; D remains unclear. The V end was cut by 0 bases, the J end by 2 bases, with 7 bases between. This CDR3 comprises 13 residues. Germline V lookup: CDR1 DFQATT, CDR2 SNEGSKA (reference sequence). CDR3 in amino acids: CSARDMGNYGYTF. Here the CDR3 DNA reads TGCAGTGCTAGAGATATGGGGAACTATGGCTACACCTTC.

This clonotype showed up many times. The CDR3 DNA is TGTGCCAGCAGCTTGACAGGGGGCGCATCGAATGAGCAGTTCTTC. Protein: CASSLTGGASNEQFF. V gene TRBV7-2 combines with J gene TRBJ2-1, with 10 bases aligning to TRBD1. J gave up 7 bases and V 3 bases, and 6 bases lay outside the gene matches. Per the germline V gene, CDR1 is SGHTA and CDR2 is FQGNSA. The CDR3 extends over 15 amino acids.

This clonotype was detected ten times or more. This chain uses TRBV12-3 or TRBV12-4 with TRBJ1-5, with 7 positions matching TRBD1. V lost 6 bases and J lost 7; bases outside the gene matches: 12. The CDR3 runs 15 residues. The CDR3 DNA sequence: TGTGCCAGCAGAACCGGGACAGCTACTCTCCAGCCCCAGCATTTT. This codes for CASRTGTATLQPQHF.

This clonotype was seen ten or more times. This chain connects TRBV11-1 to TRBJ1-2; D is unclear. Trimming took 0 bases from V and 7 from J, leaving 6 bases between them. Germline CDR1 SGHAT, CDR2 FQDESV (reference sequence). The CDR3 is 12 amino acids. The CDR3 region is CASSLADVGYTF. CDR3 coding DNA: TGTGCCAGCAGCTTAGCAGACGTTGGCTACACCTTC. The full variable domain, its missing parts supplied by reference TRBV11-1 and TRBJ1-2, is EAEVAQSPRYKITEKSQAVAFWCDPISGHATLYWYRQILGQGPELLVQFQDESVVDDSQLPKDRFSAERLKGVDSTLKIQPAELGDSAMYLCASSLADVGYTFGSGTRLTVV.

The sample holds many counts of this clonotype. The rearrangement links TRBV10-3 to TRBJ1-5; 7 bases fit TRBD1. Germline V gene data show CDR1 as ENHRY and CDR2 as SYGVKD. Trimming removed 6 bases from V and 6 bases from J; junction bases left unmatched: 5. This CDR3 has 13 amino acids. The CDR3 loop is CAISDPGGQPQHF. As DNA, the CDR3 is TGTGCCATCAGCGACCCAGGGGGTCAGCCCCAGCATTTT.

The table lists this clonotype with many counts. The V and J genes are TRBV7-8 and TRBJ2-1; D is unresolved. Trimming removed 7 bases at V and 5 bases at J, with 6 bases between. Germline loops: CDR1 SGHVS, CDR2 FQNEAQ. The CDR3 covers 11 residues. CDR3 loop: CASKKNNEQFF. In nucleotides, the CDR3 is TGTGCCAGCAAAAAAAACAATGAGCAGTTCTTC.

This clonotype was found many times. V is TRBV5-1 and J is TRBJ2-1; no reliable D call. The CDR3 spans 13 residues. With 4 bases removed from V and 8 bases from J, the gap between germline ends came to 13 bases. Germline CDR1 is SGHRS and CDR2 is YFSETQ. CDR3: CASSRSPRYEQFF. CDR3 in DNA: TGCGCCAGCAGCCGTTCTCCTAGGTATGAGCAGTTCTTC.

This clonotype was recorded many times. The chain combines TRBV7-9 with TRBJ1-1; weak D call: TRBD1 (5 bases). The V and J ends lost 6 bases and 4 bases respectively, with 15 bases between them. Germline values: CDR1 SEHNR, CDR2 FQNEAQ (reference sequence). This CDR3 comprises 14 residues. The CDR3 spells CASRARERGTEAFF. CDR3 nucleotides: TGTGCCAGCAGAGCCAGGGAGAGGGGCACTGAAGCTTTCTTT. Full variable domain (outside the CDR3, taken from reference TRBV7-9 and TRBJ1-1): DTGVSQNPRHKITKRGQNVTFRCDPISEHNRLYWYRQTLGQGPEFLTYFQNEAQLEKSRLLSDRFSAERPKGSFSTLEIQRTEQGDSAMYLCASRARERGTEAFFGQGTRLTVV.

There are a few counts of this clonotype. The chain couples TRBV6-5 to TRBJ2-1; TRBD1 is a possible D gene (6 bases). The CDR3 extends over 14 amino acids. The germline gives CDR1 MNHEY, CDR2 SVGAGI. Trimming stripped 4 bases from V and 7 bases from J, with 14 bases between. The CDR3 bases are TGTGCCAGCAGTTCCACCCAGGGGTTGAATGAGCAGTTCTTC. This translates into CASSSTQGLNEQFF.

This clonotype was observed at least ten times. This chain joins TRBV7-3 and TRBJ2-1; the D is unclear. V lost 3 bases and J 2 bases, leaving 5 bases between the germline ends. Germline V gives CDR1 SGHTA, CDR2 FQGTGA. This CDR3 has 13 amino acids. CDR3 protein: CASSFDPYNEQFF. The CDR3, as DNA: TGTGCCAGCAGCTTCGACCCCTACAATGAGCAGTTCTTC.

Ten or more counts support this clonotype. CDR3: CASSSAGRSYEQYF. CDR3 nucleotides: TGCGCCAGCAGCTCGGCCGGGAGATCCTACGAGCAGTACTTC. V usage is TRBV5-1 and J usage is TRBJ2-7; D perhaps matches TRBD2 (6 bases). The CDR3 has 14 residues. The germline V gene has CDR1 SGHRS and CDR2 YFSETQ. V lost 3 bases and J 1 base, leaving 11 bases between the germline ends.

This clonotype has at least ten counts. The V gene is TRBV7-6, the J gene TRBJ2-7; D might be TRBD1 (5 bases). Per the germline V gene, CDR1 is SGHVS and CDR2 is FNYEAQ. V shed 1 base and J shed 5 bases, with 12 bases lying between them. The CDR3 sequence is 14 residues long. For the CDR3, the DNA is TGTGCCAGCAGCTTAGTTTCAGGGATAGACGAGCAGTACTTC. As protein: CASSLVSGIDEQYF.

This clonotype was seen ten or more times. This chain uses TRBV29-1 with TRBJ1-3; D is unresolved. The germline gives CDR1 SQVTM, CDR2 ANQGSEA. The germline V and J ends were trimmed by 1 base and 0 bases, with 10 bases remaining between them. This CDR3 spans 15 amino acids. CDR3 sequence: CSVEGSLSSGNTIYF. CDR3 nucleotides: TGCAGCGTTGAAGGGAGTCTTTCCTCTGGAAACACCATATATTTT.